This is a list of T cell receptor beta chains from one sample in a study of blood T cell repertoires in COVID-19. Assay used: immunoSEQ multiplex PCR; TCRdb lists only in-frame clones, some missing. The table includes fewer than 100,000 clones, 80% detected once. The sequenced material came from peripheral blood. The receptors originated from a woman between 70 and 85 years old with acute or convalescent COVID-19. The conserved cysteine and the conserved F or W are not part of the CDR3 here.

V gene	J gene	CDR3 protein
TRBV6-5	TRBJ1-2	ASSSTGSGYT
TRBV28	TRBJ2-5	ASSFLQGGQETQY
TRBV5-5	TRBJ1-3	ASSLVQPGNTIY
TRBV5-1	TRBJ2-7	ASSLARSYEQY
TRBV7-9	TRBJ2-3	ASSFIGEDTQY
TRBV19	TRBJ2-6	ASTPIRRQGIRSGANVLT
TRBV27	TRBJ2-1	ASSPGGPYRVDNEQF
TRBV7-9	TRBJ1-1	ASSPINMNTEAF
TRBV28	TRBJ2-3	ASNSRGRVDTQY
TRBV9	TRBJ1-5	ASSVKGQGFNQPQH
TRBV2	TRBJ2-7	ASSLLAGGLSSYEQY
TRBV3-1/TRBV3-2	TRBJ1-4	ASSPSPRIEKLF
TRBV5-1	TRBJ2-7	ASSPRGSGGIYEQY
TRBV7-2	TRBJ1-6	ASSHGTGVLPLH
TRBV9	TRBJ2-5	ASSVGGRPPETQY
TRBV6-1	TRBJ2-7	ASSEAFGNYDYEQY
TRBV25-1	TRBJ2-1	ASSEYIAGGPGHEQF
TRBV5-1	TRBJ1-1	ASSTGQGDITEAF
TRBV30	TRBJ1-2	AWNGRGYGYT
TRBV5-4	TRBJ2-2	ASRNGRGGYTGELF
TRBV7-7	TRBJ2-2	ASSKSGSNTGELF
TRBV7-2	TRBJ2-7	ASSLQDRGVHEQY
TRBV2	TRBJ1-1	ASSKEGITEAF
TRBV5-6	TRBJ1-5	ASSRTGLGNQPQH
TRBV4-2	TRBJ2-2	ASSHPGLKPGELF
TRBV11-2	TRBJ2-1	ASSLGLAGPFNEQF
TRBV6-5	TRBJ1-6	ASRGGLSPLH
TRBV18	TRBJ2-2	ASSLRTRTNTGELF
TRBV11-2	TRBJ2-7	ASSLQGWYEQY
TRBV2	TRBJ2-5	ASSEERGETQY
TRBV5-1	TRBJ2-3	ASSLAATSTDTQY
TRBV5-1	TRBJ2-1	ASSLGLLNEQF
TRBV5-6	TRBJ2-5	ASSLMRLETQY
TRBV2	TRBJ1-5	ASSRGISQH
TRBV5-6	TRBJ1-2	ASSLRGQSAYGYT
TRBV7-2	TRBJ1-2	ASSLGKPTGKGYT
TRBV7-2	TRBJ2-7	ASRRSGYGPSYEQY
TRBV5-5	TRBJ2-7	ASRGGAYSYEQY
TRBV7-9	TRBJ1-2	ASSLQSGLGYGYT
TRBV28	TRBJ1-5	ASSPLGGGSNQPQH
TRBV5-5	TRBJ1-2	ASSPAGSADYGYT
TRBV28	TRBJ1-5	ASNYGGQGNQPQH
TRBV3-1/TRBV3-2	TRBJ2-3	ASSQDRGTDTQY
TRBV10-3	TRBJ1-2	AISSDRDFGYT
TRBV18	TRBJ2-4	ASSPREKTGGLIQY
TRBV20-1	TRBJ2-5	SAKTGETQY
TRBV30	TRBJ1-2	AWSVRQGDYGYT
TRBV30	TRBJ2-1	AWSVLVNSDEQF
TRBV27	TRBJ1-2	ASSSGIANYGYT
TRBV19	TRBJ1-5	ASSIRGGASNQPQH
TRBV5-1	TRBJ1-2	ASSLGGQGILYGYT
TRBV29-1	TRBJ1-2	SVAGTVEGYT
TRBV23-1	TRBJ1-2	ASSQPPPRGPGYGYT
TRBV4-3	TRBJ1-5	ASSQELGLGNQPQH